The rows below give T cell receptor beta chains drawn from one sample of a study of cytomegalovirus exposure and HLA in healthy donors. Generated by immunoSEQ multiplex PCR, the TCRdb table keeps only in-frame clones and is missing some. The sample records over 60,000 clones, roughly 95% being singletons. The sequenced sample was PBMCs. The receptors originated from a man younger than 35 in good health and CMV-seronegative. Each CDR3 is given with its conserved first and last residue. The order of the fields is clone size, D gene, J gene, V gene, CDR3 DNA, CDR3 protein. A D gene is named only where the DNA matches it firmly. A row's size may be missing; if present it is once, few, many or a size class.

. . TRBJ1-2 TRBV7-5 TGTGCCAGAAGCCCCTACAGGGGGCTCTATGGCTACACCTTC CARSPYRGLYGYTF
. . TRBJ2-7 TRBV7-9 TGTGCCAGCAGCTCGCCCGGGTGGAACGAGCAGTACTTC CASSSPGWNEQYF
. TRBD1 TRBJ2-1 TRBV27 TGTGCCAGCAGCGTCGGGACAGCCTACAATGAGCAGTTCTTC CASSVGTAYNEQFF
. . TRBJ2-5 TRBV2 TGTGCCAGCAGTGAAGAGGTGGGGAGCACCACGGACCAAGAGACCCAGTACTTC CASSEEVGSTTDQETQYF
. TRBD1 TRBJ1-3 TRBV9 TGTGCCAGCAGCTCCCCCCCCGGACAGGGGGACGGAAACACCATATATTTT CASSSPPGQGDGNTIYF
. TRBD2 TRBJ2-3 TRBV5-1 TGCGCCAGCAGCCCACTGCCGGGGGGACCCACAGATACGCAGTATTTT CASSPLPGGPTDTQYF
. . TRBJ2-2 TRBV6-5 TGTGCCAGCCACAAGTCCGGGGAGCTGTTTTTT CASHKSGELFF
. . TRBJ2-6 TRBV18 TGTGCCAGCTCTCAGGGGTTGGCTGGGGCCAACGTCCTGACTTTC CASSQGLAGANVLTF
. . TRBJ1-1 TRBV11-2 TGTGCCAGCAGCTTGGGGGGGCCGTTGACTGAAGCTTTCTTT CASSLGGPLTEAFF
. . TRBJ2-5 TRBV7-6 TGTGCCAGCAGCCCCCAAAGGACTCAAGAGACCCAGTACTTC CASSPQRTQETQYF
. . TRBJ2-5 TRBV4-1 TGCGCCAGCAGCCAAGATCCCGCACACCCCGGGGAGACCCAGTACTTC CASSQDPAHPGETQYF
few . TRBJ1-2 TRBV7-2 TGTGCCAGCAGCTTAGGGTTGCGGTTTGCGACTTATGGCTACACCTTC CASSLGLRFATYGYTF
. . TRBJ1-1 TRBV5-6 TGTGCCAGCAGCGTCAACAGGCTGTGGGACACTGAAGCTTTCTTT CASSVNRLWDTEAFF
once TRBD1 TRBJ2-2 TRBV5-4 TGTGCCAGCAGCTTACAGGGGGGGAACACCGGGGAGCTGTTTTTT CASSLQGGNTGELFF
. . TRBJ1-1 TRBV7-8 TGTGCCAGCAGCAGGGACGCGGGGGTGAACACTGAAGCTTTCTTT CASSRDAGVNTEAFF
. . TRBJ2-2 TRBV9 TGTGCCAGCAGCGTTGGGGGCACCTACGGGGAGCTGTTTTTT CASSVGGTYGELFF
. TRBD1 TRBJ1-1 TRBV14 TGTGCCAGCAGCCAAGGCCAGGGGGCTGAGGCTTTCTTT CASSQGQGAEAFF
. . TRBJ2-3 TRBV4-3 TGCGCCAGCAGCCCGGGAGCCAACACAGATACGCAGTATTTT CASSPGANTDTQYF
. TRBD1 TRBJ1-2 TRBV29-1 TGCAGCGGATGGGACAGGGGCTATGGCTACACCTTC CSGWDRGYGYTF
. . TRBJ1-1 TRBV15 TGTGCCACCAGCACACCTCCGGGACTGAGGAACACTGAAGCTTTCTTT CATSTPPGLRNTEAFF
. . TRBJ1-5 TRBV9 TGTGCCAGCAGCGTACAGGGATATAGCAATCAGCCCCAGCATTTT CASSVQGYSNQPQHF
. TRBD1 TRBJ1-4 TRBV5-1 TGCGCCAGCAGCTCACCGGGACAGGGGGCGCAGGATGAAAAACTGTTTTTT CASSSPGQGAQDEKLFF
. TRBD2 TRBJ2-3 TRBV27 TGTGCCAGCAGTTTAAGAGCGGGGGGCCTCCTGAGCACAGATACGCAGTATTTT CASSLRAGGLLSTDTQYF
. TRBD2 TRBJ2-1 TRBV7-2 TGTGCCAGCAGGACTAGCGGACCCTCTTCGTACAATGAGCAGTTCTTC CASRTSGPSSYNEQFF
. . TRBJ1-5 TRBV2 TGTGCCAGCAGCCTACTTGATAGCAATCAGCCCCAGCATTTT CASSLLDSNQPQHF
. TRBD1 TRBJ2-5 TRBV6-5 TGTGCCAGCAGTCCCCTCGGGACAGGGGTCGAGACCCAGTACTTC CASSPLGTGVETQYF
. . TRBJ2-3 TRBV13 TGTGCCAGCAGCACCCGGGACTCCCCAACGGATACGCAGTATTTT CASSTRDSPTDTQYF
. . TRBJ2-3 TRBV10-3 TGTGCCATCAGTGACCGGGACTTCACAGATACGCAGTATTTT CAISDRDFTDTQYF
. TRBD2 TRBJ2-1 TRBV9 TGTGCCAGCAGCGCACTAGCGGGGGCCACCAATGAGCAGTTCTTC CASSALAGATNEQFF
. TRBD1 TRBJ1-5 TRBV5-1 TGCGCCAGCAGCCCCGGACAGGGAGGACAGCCCCAGCATTTT CASSPGQGGQPQHF
. . TRBJ2-1 TRBV5-4 TGTGCCAGCAGCTTGTCGGGCAATGAGCAGTTCTTC CASSLSGNEQFF
. . TRBJ1-5 TRBV19 TGTGCCAGTAGTGGGTCTGTGGGTTGGGGAGCCTATAGCAATCAGCCCCAGCATTTT CASSGSVGWGAYSNQPQHF
. . TRBJ1-2 TRBV6-5 TGTGCCAGCAAAACAGGGTCTAACTATGGCTACACCTTC CASKTGSNYGYTF
. . TRBJ2-7 TRBV28 TGTGCCAGCAGTTCCACAAAGGAGGGATGGTACGAGCAGTACTTC CASSSTKEGWYEQYF
. . TRBJ2-2 TRBV5-6 TGTGCCAGCAGCTTGGTCTGGAGGAGTGACGACACCGGGGAGCTGTTTTTT CASSLVWRSDDTGELFF
. TRBD2 TRBJ2-4 TRBV5-6 TGTGCCAGCAGCAGAACTAGCGGGGGTGACATTCAGTACTTC CASSRTSGGDIQYF
. TRBD1 TRBJ1-5 TRBV6-4 TGTGCCAGCAGCGCCCGGGACAGGGGAGGTAATAATAGCAATCAGCCCCAGCATTTT CASSARDRGGNNSNQPQHF
once . TRBJ1-1 TRBV18 TGTGCCAGCTCACCACACAGACAGCAGAACCTGAACACTGAAGCTTTCTTT CASSPHRQQNLNTEAFF
. TRBD1 TRBJ2-2 TRBV5-4 TGTGCCAGCAGCCCCGGGGACAGGCGAAGCACCGGGGAGCTGTTTTTT CASSPGDRRSTGELFF
. . TRBJ1-2 TRBV6-5 TGTGCCAGCAGGAAACCCGACAGAAGATTTGAGGGCTACACCTTC CASRKPDRRFEGYTF
. TRBD2 TRBJ2-1 TRBV30 TGTGCCTGGAAGACGGGGGGAAGGGAGCAGTTCTTC CAWKTGGREQFF
. . TRBJ2-2 TRBV6-5 TGTGCCAGCAGAGCCCTCGGGACCGGGGAGCTGTTTTTT CASRALGTGELFF
few . TRBJ2-7 TRBV5-1 TGCGCCAGCAGCCTCGGGGGAGACGAGCAGTACTTC CASSLGGDEQYF
. . TRBJ1-2 TRBV6-4 TGTGCCAGCAGTGACTTCGGAGGAGGCGTTGGCTACACCTTC CASSDFGGGVGYTF
. . TRBJ2-7 TRBV5-4 TGTGCCAGCAGCTCCGGACAGCACTACGAGCAGTACTTC CASSSGQHYEQYF
. . TRBJ1-1 TRBV7-9 TGTGCCAGCAGCCGCACAGGGAGTAACACTGAAGCTTTCTTT CASSRTGSNTEAFF
. TRBD1 TRBJ1-5 TRBV19 TGTGCCAGTAGTACGACAGGGTTTGGTCAGCCCCAGCATTTT CASSTTGFGQPQHF
. . TRBJ1-1 TRBV28 TGTGCCAGCAGTCCTAATCAGGGAGGGAACACTGAAGCTTTCTTT CASSPNQGGNTEAFF
. TRBD1 TRBJ1-1 TRBV5-1 TGCGCCAGCAGCTTTCAAAGGGGACAGGGGGAGGGCACTGAAGCTTTCTTT CASSFQRGQGEGTEAFF
. . TRBJ2-1 TRBV13 TGTGCCAGCAGCTTACGATTGGGGGCTCCGGGAAATGAGCAGTTCTTC CASSLRLGAPGNEQFF
. . TRBJ1-1 TRBV29-1 TGCAGCGTCACAGGGTACAATGAAGCTTTCTTT CSVTGYNEAFF
few TRBD2 TRBJ2-1 TRBV6-4 TGTGCCAGCAGTGACTCACTAGCGGGCTACAATGAGCAGTTCTTC CASSDSLAGYNEQFF
. . TRBJ1-4 TRBV19 TGTGCCAGTAGTATACTCCCGGGGGATGAAAAACTGTTTTTT CASSILPGDEKLFF